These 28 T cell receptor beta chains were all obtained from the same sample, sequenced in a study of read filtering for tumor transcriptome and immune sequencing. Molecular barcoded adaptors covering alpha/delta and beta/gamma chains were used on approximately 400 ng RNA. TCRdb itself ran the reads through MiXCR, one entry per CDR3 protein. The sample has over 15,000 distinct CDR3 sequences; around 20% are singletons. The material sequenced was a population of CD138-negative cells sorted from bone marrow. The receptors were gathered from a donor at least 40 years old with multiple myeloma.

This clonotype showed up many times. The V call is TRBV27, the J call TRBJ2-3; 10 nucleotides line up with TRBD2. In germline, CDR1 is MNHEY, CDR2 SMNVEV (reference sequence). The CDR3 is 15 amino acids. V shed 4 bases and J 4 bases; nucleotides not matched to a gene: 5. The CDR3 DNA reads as TGTGCCAGCAGTTACCAAGCGGGAGGGCCAGATACGCAGTATTTT. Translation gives CASSYQAGGPDTQYF.

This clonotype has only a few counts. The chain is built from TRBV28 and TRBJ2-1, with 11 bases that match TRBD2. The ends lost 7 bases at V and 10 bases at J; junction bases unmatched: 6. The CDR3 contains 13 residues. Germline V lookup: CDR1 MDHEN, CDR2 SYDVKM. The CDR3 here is CASTSGRIKEQFF. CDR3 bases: TGTGCCAGCACTAGCGGGAGGATAAAAGAGCAGTTCTTC.

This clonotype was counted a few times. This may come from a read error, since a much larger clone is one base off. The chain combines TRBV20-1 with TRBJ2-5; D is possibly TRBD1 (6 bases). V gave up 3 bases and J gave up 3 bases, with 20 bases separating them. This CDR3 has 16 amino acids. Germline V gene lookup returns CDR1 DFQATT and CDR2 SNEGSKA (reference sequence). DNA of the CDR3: TGCAGTGCTAGTCCTCGACTCAGGACAGAGGAAGAGACCCAGTACTTC. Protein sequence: CSASPRLRTEEETQYF.

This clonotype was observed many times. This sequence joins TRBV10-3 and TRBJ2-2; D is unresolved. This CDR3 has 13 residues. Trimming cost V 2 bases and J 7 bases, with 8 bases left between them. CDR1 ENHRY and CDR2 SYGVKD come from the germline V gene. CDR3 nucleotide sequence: TGTGCCATCAGTGAGGACACGGACGGGGAGCTGTTTTTT. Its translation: CAISEDTDGELFF.

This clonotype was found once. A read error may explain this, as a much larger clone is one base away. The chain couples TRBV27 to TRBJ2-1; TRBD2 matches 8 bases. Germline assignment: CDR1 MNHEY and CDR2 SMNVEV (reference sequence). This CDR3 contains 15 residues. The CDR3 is CAGSSILAVTNEQFF. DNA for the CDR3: TGTGCCGGCAGTTCGATACTAGCGGTTACTAATGAGCAGTTCTTC.

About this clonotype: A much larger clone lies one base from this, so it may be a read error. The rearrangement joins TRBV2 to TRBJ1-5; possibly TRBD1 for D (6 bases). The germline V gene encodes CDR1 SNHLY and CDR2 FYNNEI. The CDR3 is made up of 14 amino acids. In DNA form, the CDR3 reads TGTCCCAGCACGTCGAGGGGGGGTAATCAGCCCCAGCATTTT. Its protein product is CPSTSRGGNQPQHF.

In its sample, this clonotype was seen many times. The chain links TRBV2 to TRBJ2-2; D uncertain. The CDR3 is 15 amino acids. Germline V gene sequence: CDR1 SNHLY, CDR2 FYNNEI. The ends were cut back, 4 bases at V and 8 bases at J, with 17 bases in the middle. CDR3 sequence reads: CASSVVLPKSGELFF. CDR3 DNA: TGTGCCAGCAGTGTGGTCCTCCCGAAAAGTGGGGAGCTGTTTTTT.

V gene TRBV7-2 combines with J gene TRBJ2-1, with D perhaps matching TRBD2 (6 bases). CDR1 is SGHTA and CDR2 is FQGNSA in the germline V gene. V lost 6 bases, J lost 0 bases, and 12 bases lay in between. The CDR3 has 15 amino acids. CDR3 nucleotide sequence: TGTGCCAGCAGTATAGCGGAAAGCTCCTACAATGAGCAGTTCTTC. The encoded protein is CASSIAESSYNEQFF.

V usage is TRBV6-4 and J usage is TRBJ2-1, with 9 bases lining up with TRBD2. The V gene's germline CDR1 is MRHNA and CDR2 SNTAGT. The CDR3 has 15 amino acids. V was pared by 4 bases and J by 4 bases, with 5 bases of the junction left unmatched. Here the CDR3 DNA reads TGTGCCAGCAGTGTGGCGGGAGGGCCGTACAATGAGCAGTTCTTC. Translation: CASSVAGGPYNEQFF.

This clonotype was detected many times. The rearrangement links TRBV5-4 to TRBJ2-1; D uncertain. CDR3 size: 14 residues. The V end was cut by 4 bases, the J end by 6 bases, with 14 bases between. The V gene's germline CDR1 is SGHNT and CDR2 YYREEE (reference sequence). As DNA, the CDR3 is TGTGCCAGCAGCATCCCAACCAATACCAATGAGCAGTTCTTC. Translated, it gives CASSIPTNTNEQFF.

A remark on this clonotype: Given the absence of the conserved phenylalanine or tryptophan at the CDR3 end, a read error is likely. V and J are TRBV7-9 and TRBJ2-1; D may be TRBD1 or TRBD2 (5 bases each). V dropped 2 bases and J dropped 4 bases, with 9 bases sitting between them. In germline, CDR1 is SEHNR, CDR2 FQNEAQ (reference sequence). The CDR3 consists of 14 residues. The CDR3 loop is CASSLRDDYNEQFL. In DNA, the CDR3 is TGTGCCAGCAGCTTAAGGGACGATTACAATGAGCAGTTCCTC.

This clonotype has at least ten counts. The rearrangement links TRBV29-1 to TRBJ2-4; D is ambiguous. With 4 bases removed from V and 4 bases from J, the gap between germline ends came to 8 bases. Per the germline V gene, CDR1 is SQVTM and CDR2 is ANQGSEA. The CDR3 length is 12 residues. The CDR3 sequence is CSVVADKNIQYF. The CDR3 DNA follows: TGCAGCGTTGTGGCAGATAAAAACATTCAGTACTTC. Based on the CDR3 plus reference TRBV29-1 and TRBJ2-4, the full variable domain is SAVISQKPSRDICQRGTSLTIQCQVDSQVTMMFWYRQQPGQSLTLIATANQGSEATYESGFVIDKFPISRPNLTFSTLTVSNMSPEDSSIYLCSVVADKNIQYFGAGTRLSVL.

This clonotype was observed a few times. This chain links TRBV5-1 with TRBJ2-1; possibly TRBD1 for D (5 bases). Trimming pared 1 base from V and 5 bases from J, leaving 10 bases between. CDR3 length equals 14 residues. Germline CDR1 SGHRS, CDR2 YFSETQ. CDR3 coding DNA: TGCGCCAGCAGCTTGAGCAGGGTAAACAATGAGCAGTTCTTC. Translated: CASSLSRVNNEQFF.

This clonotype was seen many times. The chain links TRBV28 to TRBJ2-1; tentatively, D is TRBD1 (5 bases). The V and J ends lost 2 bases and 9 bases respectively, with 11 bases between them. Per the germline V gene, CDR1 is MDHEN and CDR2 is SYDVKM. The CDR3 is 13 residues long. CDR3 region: CASSLSDRGEQFF. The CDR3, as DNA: TGTGCCAGCAGTTTAAGCGACAGAGGTGAGCAGTTCTTC.

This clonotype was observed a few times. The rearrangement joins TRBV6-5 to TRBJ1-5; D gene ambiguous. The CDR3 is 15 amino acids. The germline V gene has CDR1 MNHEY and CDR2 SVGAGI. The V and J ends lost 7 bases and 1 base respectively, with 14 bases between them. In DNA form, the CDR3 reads TGTGCCAGCACGCCCGGGATGGACAGCAATCAGCCCCAGCATTTT. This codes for CASTPGMDSNQPQHF.

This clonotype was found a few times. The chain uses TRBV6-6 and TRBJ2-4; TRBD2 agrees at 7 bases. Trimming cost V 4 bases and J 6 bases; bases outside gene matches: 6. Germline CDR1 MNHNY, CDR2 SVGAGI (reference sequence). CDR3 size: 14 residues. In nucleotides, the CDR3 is TGTGCCAGCAGTTCTCCGGGAGGTTCAAACATTCAGTACTTC. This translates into CASSSPGGSNIQYF.

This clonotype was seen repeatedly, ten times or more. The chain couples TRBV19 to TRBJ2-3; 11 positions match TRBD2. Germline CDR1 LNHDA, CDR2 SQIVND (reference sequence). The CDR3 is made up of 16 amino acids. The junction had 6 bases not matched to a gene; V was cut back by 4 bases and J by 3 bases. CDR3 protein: CASSTPLAGVTDTQYF. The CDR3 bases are TGTGCCAGTAGTACCCCACTAGCGGGAGTAACAGATACGCAGTATTTT.

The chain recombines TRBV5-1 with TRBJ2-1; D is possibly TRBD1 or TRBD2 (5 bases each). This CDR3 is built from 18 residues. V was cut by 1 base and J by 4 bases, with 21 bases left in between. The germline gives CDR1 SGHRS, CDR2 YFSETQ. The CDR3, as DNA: TGCGCCAGCAGCTTGTCGTCATCATGGGGGAGTAGGTACAATGAGCAGTTCTTC. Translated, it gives CASSLSSSWGSRYNEQFF.

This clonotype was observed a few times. The CDR3 here is CSARDRAGHIQYF. CDR3 bases: TGCAGTGCTAGGGACAGGGCCGGGCACATTCAGTACTTC. The chain combines TRBV20-1 with TRBJ2-4, with 8 bases identical to TRBD1. The germline V gene encodes CDR1 DFQATT and CDR2 SNEGSKA (reference sequence). V was clipped by 3 bases and J by 8 bases; unmatched bases: 6. The CDR3 length is 13 residues.

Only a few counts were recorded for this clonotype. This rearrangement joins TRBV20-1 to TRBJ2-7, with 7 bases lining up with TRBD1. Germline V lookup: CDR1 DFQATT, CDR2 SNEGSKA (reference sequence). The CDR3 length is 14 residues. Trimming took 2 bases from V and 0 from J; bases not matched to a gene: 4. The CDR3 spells CSARKDRSSYEQYF. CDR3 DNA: TGCAGTGCTAGAAAGGACAGGAGCTCCTACGAGCAGTACTTC.

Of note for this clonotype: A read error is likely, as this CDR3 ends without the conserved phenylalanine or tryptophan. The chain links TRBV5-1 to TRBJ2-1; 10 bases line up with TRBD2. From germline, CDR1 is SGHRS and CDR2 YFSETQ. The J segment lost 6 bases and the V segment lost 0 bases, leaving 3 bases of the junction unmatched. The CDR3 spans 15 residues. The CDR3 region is CASSLGLAGGNEQFL. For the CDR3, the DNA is TGCGCCAGCAGCTTGGGACTAGCGGGTGGCAATGAGCAGTTCCTC.

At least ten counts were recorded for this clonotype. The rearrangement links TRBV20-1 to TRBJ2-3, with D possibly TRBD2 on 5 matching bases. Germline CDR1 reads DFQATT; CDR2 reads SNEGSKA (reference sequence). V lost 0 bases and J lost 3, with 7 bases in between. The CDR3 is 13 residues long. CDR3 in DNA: TGCAGTGCTAGAGATTCGGGGACAGATACGCAGTATTTT. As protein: CSARDSGTDTQYF.

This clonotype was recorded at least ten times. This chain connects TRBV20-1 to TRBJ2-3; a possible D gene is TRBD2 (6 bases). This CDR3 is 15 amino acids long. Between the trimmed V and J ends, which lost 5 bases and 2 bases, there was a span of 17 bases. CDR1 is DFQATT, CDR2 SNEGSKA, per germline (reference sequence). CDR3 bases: TGCAGTGCTCACCTACGGGCGGGATTCACAGATACGCAGTATTTT. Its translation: CSAHLRAGFTDTQYF.

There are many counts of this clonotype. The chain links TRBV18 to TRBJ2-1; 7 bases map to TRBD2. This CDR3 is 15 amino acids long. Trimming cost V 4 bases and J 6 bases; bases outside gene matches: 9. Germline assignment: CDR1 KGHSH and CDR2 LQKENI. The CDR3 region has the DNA TGTGCCAGCTCACAGACTAGCTCCAGCAGCAATGAGCAGTTCTTC. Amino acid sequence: CASSQTSSSSNEQFF.

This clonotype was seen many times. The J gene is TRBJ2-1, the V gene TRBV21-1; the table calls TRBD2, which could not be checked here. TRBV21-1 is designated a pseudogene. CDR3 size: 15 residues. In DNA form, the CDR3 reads TGTGCCAGCAGCAAGGAATTGGGGGAGGGAAATGAGCAGTTCTTC. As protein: CASSKELGEGNEQFF.

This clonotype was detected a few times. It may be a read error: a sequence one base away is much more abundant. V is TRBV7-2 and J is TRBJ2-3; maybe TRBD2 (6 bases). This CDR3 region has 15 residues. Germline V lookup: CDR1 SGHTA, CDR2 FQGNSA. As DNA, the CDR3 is TGTGCCAGCAGCTTGCCTCCGGGAGATGGAGATACGCGGTATTTT. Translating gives CASSLPPGDGDTRYF.

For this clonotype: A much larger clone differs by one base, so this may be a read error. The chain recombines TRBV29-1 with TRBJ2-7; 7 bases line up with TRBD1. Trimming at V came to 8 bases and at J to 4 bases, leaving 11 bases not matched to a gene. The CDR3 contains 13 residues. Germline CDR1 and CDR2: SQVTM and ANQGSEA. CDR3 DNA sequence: TGCAGCATGGGGGACAGAGGAGGTTACGAGCAGTACTTC. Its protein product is CSMGDRGGYEQYF.

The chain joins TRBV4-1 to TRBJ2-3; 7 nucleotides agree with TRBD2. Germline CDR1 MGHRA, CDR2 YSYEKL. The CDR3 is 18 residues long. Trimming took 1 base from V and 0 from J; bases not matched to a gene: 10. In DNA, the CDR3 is TGCGCCAGCAGCCAAGTGCGTGTGATAGCGGGCAGCACAGATACGCAGTATTTT. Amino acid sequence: CASSQVRVIAGSTDTQYF.